This T cell receptor beta chain appears in the sequencing data of a study of blood T cell repertoires in COVID-19. About the research overall: Donors in the United States, Italy and Spain gave samples during acute or convalescent COVID-19. PBMCs, B-cell-depleted T cells, or T cells were the source of the cDNA or gDNA that made up the material.

Under the authors' procedure: Amplifying reference gene primers gave estimates of nucleated cell counts. The data were produced by immunoSEQ multiplex PCR, yet TCRdb's version contains in-frame clones alone and is incomplete. The V and J calls and clone size come from that table; D and trimming were worked out from the DNA. Among some 74,000 clones listed, 65% to 80% were seen once. Trimming stripped 5 bases from V and 4 bases from J, with 12 bases between. CDR1 SEHNR and CDR2 FQNEAQ come from the germline V gene (reference sequence). The CDR3 sequence is 13 residues long. This rearrangement joins TRBV7-9 to TRBJ2-7; D is unclear. This sequence was found in a woman aged 45-65 years with acute or convalescent COVID-19. The sequenced sample consisted of peripheral blood. The CDR3 loop is CASSPQTTYEQYF. The CDR3 DNA follows: TGTGCCAGCAGCCCCCAGACAACTTACGAGCAGTACTTC.